The 21 T cell receptor beta chains listed next were all sequenced from one sample in a study of blood T cell repertoires in COVID-19. Repertoires were generated with immunoSEQ multiplex PCR, while TCRdb's copy carries only in-frame clones and drops some. The repertoire holds about 86,000 clones, with around 86% as singletons. Sequencing input: peripheral blood. All receptors come from a human donor in a cohort sampled during active COVID-19.

V gene TRBV9 combines with J gene TRBJ2-7, with a tentative D call TRBD1 (6 bases). Germline values: CDR1 SGDLS, CDR2 YYNGEE. V dropped 4 bases and J dropped 5 bases, with 16 bases sitting between them. The CDR3 loop spans 14 amino acids. CDR3 in amino acids: CASSTTGVENEQYF. CDR3 DNA: TGTGCCAGCAGCACGACAGGAGTTGAAAACGAGCAGTACTTC.

The V gene is TRBV7-8, the J gene TRBJ1-2, with a tentative D call TRBD1 (6 bases). This CDR3 is 15 amino acids long. CDR1 and CDR2 from the germline V gene are SGHVS and FQNEAQ. V was clipped by 1 base and J by 5 bases, with 14 bases between them. The CDR3: CASSLGKDRSYGYTF. DNA for the CDR3: TGTGCCAGCAGCTTAGGGAAAGACAGGAGTTATGGCTACACCTTC.

V usage is TRBV28 and J usage is TRBJ1-2; D is undetermined. The V gene's germline CDR1 is MDHEN and CDR2 SYDVKM. This CDR3 has 12 amino acids. V shed 6 bases and J shed 1 base, with 6 bases lying between them. The CDR3, as DNA: TGTGCCAGCAGGGAGGTTAACTATGGCTACACCTTC. Protein: CASREVNYGYTF.

The V call is TRBV2, the J call TRBJ2-1; TRBD2 agrees at 9 bases. Germline-derived CDR1 and CDR2 are SNHLY and FYNNEI. V lost 6 bases to trimming and J lost 2 bases; unmatched junction nucleotides: 2. The CDR3 runs 14 residues. CDR3 region: CASRAGGAYNEQFF. The CDR3 nucleotides read TGTGCCAGCAGGGCGGGAGGGGCCTACAATGAGCAGTTCTTC. Using reference TRBV2 and TRBJ2-1 for the parts outside the CDR3, the full variable domain is EPEVTQTPSHQVTQMGQEVILRCVPISNHLYFYWYRQILGQKVEFLVSFYNNEISEKSEIFDDQFSVERPDGSNFTLKIRSTKLEDSAMYFCASRAGGAYNEQFFGPGTRLTVL.

The chain uses TRBV6-5 and TRBJ2-5, with D tentatively TRBD2 (6 bases). The CDR3 has 15 amino acids. Trimming removed 4 bases from V and 5 bases from J, with 17 bases in between. Germline V gene lookup returns CDR1 MNHEY and CDR2 SVGAGI. The CDR3, as DNA: TGTGCCAGCAGTTTTGCGGGACCCCCCGGGGAGACCCAGTACTTC. Translating gives CASSFAGPPGETQYF.

The chain combines TRBV19 with TRBJ2-4, with D possibly matching TRBD2 (5 bases). CDR3 length: 14 residues. Trimming removed 1 base at V and 7 bases at J, with 11 bases between. Germline assignment: CDR1 LNHDA and CDR2 SQIVND (reference sequence). DNA for the CDR3: TGTGCCAGTAGTATAGGACTAAGCTACAACATTCAGTACTTC. It specifies CASSIGLSYNIQYF.

This chain links TRBV5-1 with TRBJ1-1, with D tentatively TRBD1 (6 bases). Trimming stripped 4 bases from V and 6 bases from J, with 13 bases between. Germline V CDR1 and CDR2: SGHRS, YFSETQ. CDR3 size: 13 residues. The chain's CDR3 is CASSPTGHPEAFF. The CDR3 DNA sequence: TGCGCCAGCAGCCCGACAGGACACCCTGAAGCTTTCTTT. The entire variable domain, with the rest obtained from reference TRBV5-1 and TRBJ1-1, is as follows: KAGVTQTPRYLIKTRGQQVTLSCSPISGHRSVSWYQQTPGQGLQFLFEYFSETQRNKGNFPGRFSGRQFSNSRSEMNVSTLELGDSALYLCASSPTGHPEAFFGQGTRLTVV.

The chain carries TRBV19 and TRBJ1-5; weak D call: TRBD1 (5 bases). Germline loops: CDR1 LNHDA, CDR2 SQIVND (reference sequence). This CDR3 region has 16 residues. V was shortened by 3 bases and J by 1 base, with 13 bases between the two germline ends. The CDR3 nucleotides are TGTGCCAGTAGTATCCGCGCGGGGGGAAGCAATCAGCCCCAGCATTTT. Its translation is CASSIRAGGSNQPQHF.

The CDR3 loop reads CASYRRGKNTGELFF. The CDR3 region has the DNA TGTGCCAGCTACAGGAGAGGAAAGAACACCGGGGAGCTGTTTTTT. V gene TRBV5-4 combines with J gene TRBJ2-2; the D gene is possibly TRBD1 (5 bases). V was shortened by 7 bases and J by 1 base, with 14 bases between the two germline ends. This CDR3 comprises 15 residues. Germline V lookup: CDR1 SGHNT, CDR2 YYREEE (reference sequence).

This clone was observed a single time. The gene calls are TRBV6-5 and TRBJ1-1; D is possibly TRBD1 (5 bases). Trimming stripped 4 bases from V and 1 base from J, with 13 bases between. The CDR3 has 15 amino acids. The germline V gene encodes CDR1 MNHEY and CDR2 SVGAGI. This CDR3 is CASSSPGLRNTEAFF. The CDR3 DNA is TGTGCCAGCAGTTCCCCGGGACTTAGGAACACTGAAGCTTTCTTT.

This chain uses TRBV5-4 with TRBJ1-2; 11 nucleotides match TRBD1. The CDR3 has 15 residues. The V gene's germline CDR1 is SGHNT and CDR2 YYREEE (reference sequence). V shed 4 bases and J 3 bases; nucleotides not matched to a gene: 5. The CDR3, as DNA: TGTGCCAGCAGCACACCGGGACAGGGGGACTATGGCTACACCTTC. Translating gives CASSTPGQGDYGYTF.

V and J are TRBV25-1 and TRBJ2-3; a weak D match, TRBD1 (5 bases). Trimming took 3 bases from V and 0 from J, leaving 10 bases between them. From germline, CDR1 is MGHDK and CDR2 SYGVNS. There are 15 residues in the CDR3. CDR3 in amino acids: CASSDSQGSTDTQYF. CDR3 in DNA: TGTGCCAGCAGTGATAGTCAGGGTAGCACAGATACGCAGTATTTT.

The chain is built from TRBV27 and TRBJ1-5; 8 bases align to TRBD1. The length of the CDR3 is 16 residues. Germline CDR1 reads MNHEY; CDR2 reads SMNVEV (reference sequence). Unmatched junction bases numbered 13, after V lost 6 bases and J lost 6 bases. The CDR3 DNA is TGTGCCAGCAGAGATACCGGGACAGGACGGGGTCAGCCCCAGCATTTT. This sequence encodes CASRDTGTGRGQPQHF.

The rearrangement uses TRBV9 and TRBJ2-2; 11 nucleotides match TRBD2. From germline, CDR1 is SGDLS and CDR2 YYNGEE. This CDR3 comprises 15 residues. With V trimmed by 3 bases and J by 6 bases, 4 bases remained unmatched. CDR3 amino acids: CASSEGGLAAGELFF. The CDR3 DNA reads TGTGCCAGCAGCGAGGGGGGACTAGCGGCCGGGGAGCTGTTTTTT.

The chain employs TRBV5-1 and TRBJ1-1; 8 nucleotides agree with TRBD1. CDR3 length: 15 residues. The V and J ends lost 4 bases and 1 base, in that order; junction bases with no gene match: 6. Germline V gene lookup returns CDR1 SGHRS and CDR2 YFSETQ. The CDR3 here is CASSPSGTGNTEAFF. Written as DNA, the CDR3 is TGCGCCAGCAGCCCTTCCGGGACAGGGAACACTGAAGCTTTCTTT. The variable domain in full, with the rest retrieved from reference TRBV5-1 and TRBJ1-1, is KAGVTQTPRYLIKTRGQQVTLSCSPISGHRSVSWYQQTPGQGLQFLFEYFSETQRNKGNFPGRFSGRQFSNSRSEMNVSTLELGDSALYLCASSPSGTGNTEAFFGQGTRLTVV.

The chain employs TRBV7-3 and TRBJ2-3; TRBD2 matches at 7 bases. This CDR3 is 15 amino acids long. Germline V gene sequence: CDR1 SGHTA, CDR2 FQGTGA. The ends lost 4 bases at V and 5 bases at J; junction bases unmatched: 9. In nucleotides, the CDR3 is TGTGCCAGCAGCTCCTCGCGGGAGAGGGGAGATACGCAGTATTTT. Translated: CASSSSRERGDTQYF.

This chain connects TRBV24-1 to TRBJ2-1; no clear D. The CDR3 sequence is 13 residues long. V lost 3 bases to trimming and J lost 8 bases, with 10 bases between them. Germline CDR1 is KGHDR and CDR2 is SFDVKD. The CDR3 sequence: CATSDGQVHEQFF. CDR3 nucleotides: TGTGCCACCAGTGATGGTCAGGTCCATGAGCAGTTCTTC.

V is TRBV7-9 and J is TRBJ2-1; 14 positions match TRBD2. Germline loops: CDR1 SEHNR, CDR2 FQNEAQ (reference sequence). The CDR3 loop spans 16 amino acids. V was pared by 0 bases and J by 8 bases, with 3 bases of the junction left unmatched. CDR3 sequence (DNA): TGTGCCAGCAGCTTAGCGGGACTAGCGGGAGTAGATGAGCAGTTCTTC. This translates into CASSLAGLAGVDEQFF.

The CDR3 sequence is CASSDIWASGKETQYF. In DNA form, the CDR3 reads TGTGCCAGCAGTGATATTTGGGCTAGCGGGAAAGAGACCCAGTACTTC. The chain joins TRBV6-1 to TRBJ2-5, with TRBD2 matching over 9 bases. The trim removed 3 bases at V and 3 bases at J, leaving 8 bases unmatched. This CDR3 has 16 residues. Germline V gene sequence: CDR1 MNHNS, CDR2 SASEGT.

Ten or more counts support this clone. This rearrangement joins TRBV18 to TRBJ1-1; TRBD1 might be the D (6 bases). V lost 2 bases and J 1 base, leaving 17 bases between the germline ends. This CDR3 spans 17 amino acids. The germline V gene encodes CDR1 KGHSH and CDR2 LQKENI. The CDR3 is CASSPGPGTPKNTEAFF. The CDR3 coding sequence is TGTGCCAGCTCACCAGGGCCCGGGACACCTAAGAACACTGAAGCTTTCTTT.

The genes are TRBV30 and TRBJ1-1; tentative D call: TRBD1 (5 bases). The V gene lost 0 bases and the J gene lost 4 bases, with 9 bases spanning the gap. The CDR3 sequence is 13 residues long. Germline CDR1 reads GTSNPN; CDR2 reads SVGIG (reference sequence). CDR3 protein: CAWSVTGGTEAFF. The CDR3 DNA is TGTGCCTGGAGTGTAACCGGGGGCACTGAAGCTTTCTTT.